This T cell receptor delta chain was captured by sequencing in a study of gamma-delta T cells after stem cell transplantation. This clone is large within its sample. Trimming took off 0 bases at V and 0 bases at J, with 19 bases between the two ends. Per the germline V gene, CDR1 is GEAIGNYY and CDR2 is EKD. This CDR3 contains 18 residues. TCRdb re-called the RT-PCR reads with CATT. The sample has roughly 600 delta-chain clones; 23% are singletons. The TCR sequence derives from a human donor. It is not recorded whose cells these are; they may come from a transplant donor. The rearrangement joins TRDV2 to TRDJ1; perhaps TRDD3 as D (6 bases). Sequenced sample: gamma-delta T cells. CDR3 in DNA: TGTGCCTGTGACACCGTCGCATTGGGGGCCCCGTACACCGATAAACTCATCTTT. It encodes CACDTVALGAPYTDKLIF.